This is a list of T cell receptor beta chains from one sample in a study of Ad26.COV2.S vaccination and SARS-CoV-2 variants. Measured with immunoSEQ multiplex PCR; TCRdb has only the in-frame clones, and not every one. In the table there are about 350,000 clones, about 88% of which are singletons. Source: peripheral blood, taken in a trial of Ad26.COV2.S vaccine versus placebo. The receptors come from a person aged 18-65 years who received the Ad26.COV2.S COVID-19 vaccine or a placebo. Each CDR3 is given with its conserved first and last residue. The order of the fields is J gene, clone size, D gene, V gene, CDR3 DNA, CDR3 protein. A D gene is named only where the DNA matches it firmly. The size field is filled for only some rows; it gives once, few, many or a size class.

TRBJ2-7	-	-	TRBV4-2	TGTGCCAGCAGCCAAGAACGGGCCAAGTACGAGCAGTACTTC	CASSQERAKYEQYF
TRBJ2-7	-	TRBD1	TRBV5-1	TGCGCCAGCAGCCCTGGACAGGGCTCCTACGAGCAGTACTTC	CASSPGQGSYEQYF
TRBJ1-2	-	-	TRBV5-4	TGTGCCAGCAGCTTGGGGGATTATGGCTACACCTTC	CASSLGDYGYTF
TRBJ2-3	-	-	TRBV6-6	TGTGCGGCACGTCTTAGCACAGATACGCAGTATTTT	CAARLSTDTQYF
TRBJ2-1	-	TRBD1	TRBV19	TGTGCCAGTAGTATTTACAGGGGGAGCTCCTACAATGAGCAGTTCTTC	CASSIYRGSSYNEQFF
TRBJ2-1	once	-	TRBV7-9	TGTGCCAGCGCCATAGGAGGGGGTCCTAACAATGAGCAGTTCTTC	CASAIGGGPNNEQFF
TRBJ2-1	-	-	TRBV4-1	TGCGCCAGCGCCCAGGAGGGGGCGCAGCTGTTGGGTGTTGAGCAGTTCTTC	CASAQEGAQLLGVEQFF
TRBJ1-1	-	-	TRBV10-2	TGCGCCAGCAGGGACAGTATGAACACTGAAGCTTTCTTT	CASRDSMNTEAFF
TRBJ2-7	-	TRBD1	TRBV7-2	TGTGCCAGCAGCCGCCATACAGGGGGACGTTCCTACGAGCAGTACTTC	CASSRHTGGRSYEQYF
TRBJ2-2	-	-	TRBV10-3	TGTGCCATCAGACAGGGTGGTGGGGAGCTGTTTTTT	CAIRQGGGELFF
TRBJ2-1	-	TRBD2	TRBV19	TGTGCCAGTAGTATAGCCAGCGGGAGCTTCAATGAGCAGTTCTTC	CASSIASGSFNEQFF
TRBJ2-7	-	TRBD2	TRBV27	TGTGCCAGCAGTTTATACGGGGGAGGGGTCTACGAGCAGTACTTC	CASSLYGGGVYEQYF
TRBJ2-7	-	TRBD1	TRBV19	TGTGCCAGTAGTCCCCGGGACAGGGGGCTAACCTACGAGCAGTACTTC	CASSPRDRGLTYEQYF
TRBJ2-1	-	-	TRBV4-3	TGCGCCAGCAGCCAAGGGAAAGCCTCAGGGTGGGTAGCGTCCTACAATGAGCAGTTCTTC	CASSQGKASGWVASYNEQFF
TRBJ2-3	-	-	TRBV2	TGTGCCAGCAGTGTCGGGTCGGGGCAGACAGATACGCAGTATTTT	CASSVGSGQTDTQYF
TRBJ2-6	-	-	TRBV5-4	TGTGCCAGCAGCTCGGGACCGGGGGCCAACGTCCTGACTTTC	CASSSGPGANVLTF
TRBJ2-1	-	TRBD2	TRBV28	TGTGCCAGCGGACGATCTAGCGGGAGGGCCTCCGACAATGAGCAGTTCTTC	CASGRSSGRASDNEQFF
TRBJ1-5	-	TRBD1	TRBV24-1	TGTGCCACCAGTGAGAATGGACAGGGCCGGGGTCAGCCCCAGCATTTT	CATSENGQGRGQPQHF
TRBJ1-2	-	-	TRBV7-8	TGTGCCAGCAGCTTAGTTGGCAGCGATGGGTATGGCTACACCTTC	CASSLVGSDGYGYTF
TRBJ2-7	once	-	TRBV5-4	TGTGCCAGCAGCTTTGGCGGCCCCCTCTACGAGCAGTACTTC	CASSFGGPLYEQYF
TRBJ2-7	once	-	TRBV21-1	TGTGCCAGCAGCAGCGCGACGGGGTACTACGAGCAGTACTTC	CASSSATGYYEQYF
TRBJ2-3	-	-	TRBV28	TGTGCCAGCAGTTCATGGAATCGGGAAGCCACAGATACGCAGTATTTT	CASSSWNREATDTQYF
TRBJ2-2	-	-	TRBV6-2/TRBV6-3	TGTGCCAGCAGTACCTTAGCCGGGGAGCTGTTTTTT	CASSTLAGELFF
TRBJ2-3	-	TRBD2	TRBV6-5	TGTGCCAGCAGTTGGTTGCCTAGCGGGATAACAGATACGCAGTATTTT	CASSWLPSGITDTQYF
TRBJ2-7	-	TRBD2	TRBV6-1	TGTGCCAGCAGTACCGGGACTAGCGGGACCTACAGGAAGTACTTC	CASSTGTSGTYRKYF
TRBJ2-6	-	-	TRBV28	TGTGCCAGCAGTGACACCCGGACACAACAGGTCCCTGGGGCCAACGTCCTGACTTTC	CASSDTRTQQVPGANVLTF
TRBJ1-1	few	-	TRBV30	TGTGCCTTGCAGAGCGGGGTTAGGGCTTTCTTT	CALQSGVRAFF
TRBJ2-1	-	-	TRBV10-3	TGTGCCATCAGTGACTCCTACAATGAGCAGTTCTTC	CAISDSYNEQFF
TRBJ2-1	-	TRBD2	TRBV29-1	TGCAGCCTCAGCGGGAGGGGCAATGAGCAGTTCTTC	CSLSGRGNEQFF
TRBJ1-1	once	TRBD1	TRBV19	TGTGCCAGTAGTACCGGGACAGCCGTCAGAGTGAACACTGAAGCTTTCTTT	CASSTGTAVRVNTEAFF
TRBJ1-4	-	-	TRBV30	TGTGCCTGGAGTTATCAACCTTCAGGGGAAAAACTGTTTTTT	CAWSYQPSGEKLFF
TRBJ2-7	-	-	TRBV2	TGTGCCAGGGGGTCCGGGGAGCAGTACTTC	CARGSGEQYF
TRBJ2-7	-	-	TRBV15	TGTGCCACCAGCCGGGGGACTCTGGAGCAGTACTTC	CATSRGTLEQYF
TRBJ2-2	-	-	TRBV10-1	TGCGCCAGCAGTGAGTCGGGGGGCGTAGGCACCGGGGAGCTGTTTTTT	CASSESGGVGTGELFF
TRBJ2-5	-	TRBD2	TRBV9	TGTGCCAGCAGCGAGCAGGGAGGGGAGACCCAGTACTTC	CASSEQGGETQYF
TRBJ2-3	few	-	TRBV6-1	TGTGCCAGCTGTGATAGGGGGGGGCCGTCGAGCACAGATACGCAGTATTTT	CASCDRGGPSSTDTQYF
TRBJ2-2	-	TRBD1	TRBV30	TGTGCCTGGAGTGTTGACAGGGGATGGACCGGGGAGCTGTTTTTT	CAWSVDRGWTGELFF
TRBJ2-7	-	TRBD1	TRBV19	TGTGCCAGTGCCGGGACAGGGCTCTACGAGCAGTACTTC	CASAGTGLYEQYF
TRBJ1-5	-	TRBD1	TRBV5-1	TGCGCCAGCAGCTTCGGGACAGGCATTCAGCCCCAGCATTTT	CASSFGTGIQPQHF
TRBJ2-1	-	-	TRBV2	TGTGCCGGGAGCGCGGACATGGCCCATGAGCAGTTCTTC	CAGSADMAHEQFF
TRBJ2-3	-	-	TRBV25-1	TGTGCCAGCAGTGGAATTAGGGGGGGGCTGGAGTATTTT	CASSGIRGGLEYF
TRBJ2-1	-	-	TRBV3-1/TRBV3-2	TGTGCCAGCAGCCAAGTCGGGCGACCTATGGAGCAGTTCTTC	CASSQVGRPMEQFF
TRBJ2-1	-	-	TRBV5-4	TGTGCCAGCAGCTTGGAGTATGAGCAGTTCTTC	CASSLEYEQFF
TRBJ1-1	once	-	TRBV9	TGTGCCAGCAGCCCACATCGCGGCGGGATCACTGAAGCTTTCTTT	CASSPHRGGITEAFF
TRBJ1-1	once	-	TRBV6-2/TRBV6-3	TGTGCCAGCAGTCTGCAGGGTGGGCGATACACTGAAGCTTTCTTT	CASSLQGGRYTEAFF
TRBJ2-7	-	-	TRBV10-3	TGTGCCATCAGTGATGGGGGTCCCGACGAGCAGTACTTC	CAISDGGPDEQYF
TRBJ2-1	-	-	TRBV9	TGTGCCAGCAGCGTAGCATTTCAGGGGGGAGGGTCCTACAATGAGCAGTTCTTC	CASSVAFQGGGSYNEQFF
TRBJ2-7	-	TRBD1	TRBV6-2/TRBV6-3	TGTGCCAGCAGCCGCCGACAGGGTGTCGCCTACGAGCAGTACTTC	CASSRRQGVAYEQYF
TRBJ1-6	once	-	TRBV12-3/TRBV12-4	TGTGCCAGCAATCCAGAAGAGGGCTCACCCCTCCACTTT	CASNPEEGSPLHF